Below, 22 T cell receptor beta chains from the same sample are listed, as sequenced in a study of T cells in women clearing cervical HPV infection. Assay used: immunoSEQ multiplex PCR; TCRdb lists only in-frame clones, some missing. The sample totals roughly 12,000 clones. The sequencing input was blood buffy coat. These receptors were obtained from a woman between 18 and 70 years old with a cervical HPV16 infection that either progressed to CIN3+ or cleared (not recorded which).

Turning to this clone: The sequenced fragment ends 3 residues before the CDR3 boundary, so the rest is inferred from the germline J gene. The V call is TRBV2, the J call TRBJ2-2, with a possible D match to TRBD1 (7 bases). V was trimmed by 6 bases and J by 2 bases, leaving 13 bases between them. Germline V CDR1 and CDR2: SNHLY, FYNNEI. The CDR3 runs to 15 residues. The DNA read from the CDR3 is TGTGCCAGCAGGGCGGGGACAGATAACACCGGGGAG. It codes for CASRAGTDNTGE. The entire CDR3 protein reads CASRAGTDNTGELFF.

Concerning this clone itself: The CDR3 end falls 3 residues outside the read, so it is completed with the germline J gene. V usage is TRBV5-6 and J usage is TRBJ1-1; possibly TRBD1 for D (6 bases). The CDR3 loop spans 13 amino acids. Germline loops: CDR1 SGHDT, CDR2 YYEEEE. Trimming removed 4 bases at V and 7 bases at J, with 14 bases between. The covered CDR3 bases are TGTGCCAGCAGCAGTACAGGGATCAGTGAA. Its translation: CASSSTGISE. Given in full, the CDR3 is CASSSTGISEAFF.

In regard to this clone: The read falls 3 residues short of the CDR3 end, and the missing part is taken from the germline J gene. The gene calls are TRBV9 and TRBJ1-1; no clear D. Per germline, CDR1 SGDLS and CDR2 YYNGEE. This CDR3 region has 14 residues. Between the trimmed V and J ends, which lost 5 bases and 4 bases, there was a span of 15 bases. The covered CDR3 bases are TGTGCCAGCAGTCTTAAACTAAAGACCACTGAA. Translation gives CASSLKLKTTE. The whole CDR3 sequence reads CASSLKLKTTEAFF. The variable domain in full, with the rest retrieved from reference TRBV9 and TRBJ1-1, is DSGVTQTPKHLITATGQRVTLRCSPRSGDLSVYWYQQSLDQGLQFLIQYYNGEERAKGNILERFSAQQFPDLHSELNLSSLELGDSALYFCASSLKLKTTEAFFGQGTRLTVV.

Of note for this clone: The read stops 3 residues short of the end of the CDR3; the missing end is completed from the germline J gene. This chain connects TRBV5-1 to TRBJ2-3; TRBD2 matches 10 bases. CDR3 length: 14 amino acids. The V and J ends lost 7 bases and 4 bases, in that order; junction bases with no gene match: 6. Germline V gene data show CDR1 as SGHRS and CDR2 as YFSETQ. CDR3 sequence reads: CASFLSGGSDTQYF. CDR3 DNA, as far as it was read: TGCGCCAGCTTCCTTAGCGGGGGGTCAGATACG. The variable domain in full, completed from reference TRBV5-1 and TRBJ2-3, reads KAGVTQTPRYLIKTRGQQVTLSCSPISGHRSVSWYQQTPGQGLQFLFEYFSETQRNKGNFPGRFSGRQFSNSRSEMNVSTLELGDSALYLCASFLSGGSDTQYFGPGTRLTVL.

On this clone: The sequence runs out 3 residues before the end of the CDR3; the remainder is reconstructed from the germline J gene. The chain joins TRBV20-1 to TRBJ1-2, with TRBD1 matching 9 bases. The germline CDR1 and CDR2 sequences are DFQATT and SNEGSKA (reference sequence). The J segment lost 6 bases and the V segment lost 7 bases, leaving 3 bases of the junction unmatched. The CDR3 loop spans 11 amino acids. The CDR3 protein is CSVWTGDGYTF. The sequenced CDR3 bases are TGCAGTGTTTGGACAGGGGATGGC.

Remarks on this clone: The CDR3 end falls 3 residues outside the read, so it is completed with the germline J gene. V gene TRBV5-1 combines with J gene TRBJ1-1; unclear D gene. Germline CDR1 SGHRS, CDR2 YFSETQ. Trimming took 4 bases from V and 5 from J, leaving 18 bases between them. The CDR3 has 15 amino acids. This CDR3 is CASSLSGQLLTEAFF. The CDR3 DNA, read in part, is TGCGCCAGCAGCCTCAGCGGGCAGCTTCTTACTGAA.

A remark on this clone: The CDR3 extends 3 residues past the end of the read, so its final part is completed from the germline J gene. The chain couples TRBV5-6 to TRBJ2-5; 7 positions agree with TRBD2. Per the germline V gene, CDR1 is SGHDT and CDR2 is YYEEEE. J lost 1 base, V lost 0 bases, and 0 bases had no gene match. The CDR3 loop spans 14 amino acids. CDR3 sequence reads: CASSLASGQETQYF. CDR3 DNA, as far as it was read: TGTGCCAGCAGCTTGGCTAGCGGCCAAGAGACC.

Turning to this clone: The CDR3 goes on 3 residues after the read ends, and that part is filled in from the germline J gene. The rearrangement links TRBV19 to TRBJ1-2, with TRBD1 matching over 11 bases. This CDR3 has 15 amino acids. Looked up from germline, CDR1 is LNHDA and CDR2 is SQIVND (reference sequence). The trim removed 8 bases at V and 4 bases at J, leaving 9 bases unmatched. CDR3 loop: CASSRTGGAGYGYTF. The DNA read from the CDR3 is TGTGCCAGTTCTAGGACAGGGGGCGCGGGCTATGGC.

A word on this clone: Read coverage stops 3 residues before the CDR3 terminus; the germline J gene supplies the remainder. The chain is built from TRBV7-9 and TRBJ1-1, with a weak D call TRBD1 (6 bases). Germline CDR1 and CDR2: SEHNR and FQNEAQ (reference sequence). This CDR3 is 14 amino acids long. Partial CDR3 DNA: TGTGCCAGCAGCGCTACAGGGACGTGGGAGACA. Its protein is CASSATGTWET. The complete CDR3 protein is CASSATGTWETAFF.

Details on this clone: The CDR3 is cut off 3 residues early in the read; its end comes from the germline J gene. The V call is TRBV18, the J call TRBJ2-7; 9 bases align to TRBD1. V shed 5 bases and J 2 bases; nucleotides not matched to a gene: 10. The germline V gene encodes CDR1 KGHSH and CDR2 LQKENI. This CDR3 contains 16 residues. The CDR3 is CASSDGTGNRAYEQYF. CDR3 bases read: TGTGCCAGCTCAGATGGGACAGGGAACCGCGCCTACGAG.

As regards this clone: The CDR3 is cut off 3 residues early in the read; its end comes from the germline J gene. The chain employs TRBV18 and TRBJ1-1; weak D call: TRBD1 (5 bases). In germline, CDR1 is KGHSH, CDR2 LQKENI. The CDR3 extends over 15 amino acids. The CDR3 region is CASSPPAGLGGEAFF. The covered CDR3 bases are TGTGCCAGCTCACCACCTGCAGGGTTGGGGGGAGAA.

With respect to this clone: The read ends 3 residues shy of where the CDR3 ends; the end is completed using the germline J gene. The V gene is TRBV20-1, the J gene TRBJ1-1; 7 nucleotides align to TRBD1. Germline assignment: CDR1 DFQATT and CDR2 SNEGSKA (reference sequence). The CDR3 covers 18 residues. Unmatched junction bases numbered 14, after V lost 0 bases and J lost 1 base. The CDR3 is CSARDLLSWDRENTEAFF. The CDR3 bases that were read are TGCAGTGCTAGAGACCTTTTATCTTGGGACAGAGAGAACACTGAA.

As to this clone: The read ends 3 residues shy of where the CDR3 ends; the end is completed using the germline J gene. This chain joins TRBV20-1 and TRBJ1-5; 7 bases are shared with TRBD1. Trimming took 3 bases from V and 6 from J; bases not matched to a gene: 8. The CDR3 length is 14 residues. Germline assignment: CDR1 DFQATT and CDR2 SNEGSKA (reference sequence). CDR3 DNA, as far as it was read: TGCAGTGCTAGGGAGACAGGGAGTGGTCAGCCC. Its translation: CSARETGSGQP. The CDR3 as a whole reads CSARETGSGQPQHF.

Notes on this clone: The read falls 3 residues short of the CDR3 end, and the missing part is taken from the germline J gene. The rearrangement uses TRBV2 and TRBJ2-1; D not resolved. Trimming removed 6 bases at V and 0 bases at J, with 12 bases between. This CDR3 has 15 amino acids. Germline CDR1 reads SNHLY; CDR2 reads FYNNEI. The sequenced part of the CDR3 DNA is TGTGCCAGCAGGAGAGAGCGAAGCTCCTACAATGAG. Translating gives CASRRERSSYNE. The full CDR3 protein is CASRRERSSYNEQFF.

Concerning this clone: Coverage ceases 3 residues before the CDR3 finishes, and the germline J gene fills in the end. This chain links TRBV28 with TRBJ2-1; 8 positions agree with TRBD2. Germline V CDR1 and CDR2: MDHEN, SYDVKM. This CDR3 is built from 14 residues. V was clipped by 8 bases and J by 7 bases; unmatched bases: 10. CDR3 in amino acids: CASVGGGIRNEQFF. Partial CDR3 DNA: TGTGCCAGCGTTGGCGGGGGGATTCGGAATGAG. Complete variable domain (other parts from reference TRBV28 and TRBJ2-1): DVKVTQSSRYLVKRTGEKVFLECVQDMDHENMFWYRQDPGLGLRLIYFSYDVKMKEKGDIPEGYSVSREKKERFSLILESASTNQTSMYLCASVGGGIRNEQFFGPGTRLTVL.

With respect to this clone: The CDR3 goes on 3 residues after the read ends, and that part is filled in from the germline J gene. The chain uses TRBV25-1 and TRBJ2-2, with D possibly TRBD2 on 6 matching bases. This CDR3 is built from 18 residues. Germline CDR1 and CDR2: MGHDK and SYGVNS. Trimming took off 6 bases at V and 3 bases at J, with 23 bases between the two ends. CDR3 DNA (partial): TGTGCCAGCAGCCACCCTCTGGCGGGGACTGCGGACACCGGGGAG. Protein product: CASSHPLAGTADTGE. The whole CDR3 region reads CASSHPLAGTADTGELFF. The full variable domain, with the rest looked up from reference TRBV25-1 and TRBJ2-2, is EADIYQTPRYLVIGTGKKITLECSQTMGHDKMYWYQQDPGMELHLIHYSYGVNSTEKGDLSSESTVSRIRTEHFPLTLESARPSHTSQYLCASSHPLAGTADTGELFFGEGSRLTVL.

Points on this clone: The missing CDR3 end, 3 residues past where the read stops, is filled in from the germline J gene. The V gene is TRBV9, the J gene TRBJ2-3; D is uncertain. Germline-derived CDR1 and CDR2 are SGDLS and YYNGEE. The CDR3 covers 15 residues. Trimming pared 5 bases from V and 3 bases from J, leaving 16 bases between. The CDR3 loop is CASSLNLGTTDTQYF. The CDR3 DNA, read in part, is TGTGCCAGCAGTCTTAACCTCGGTACGACAGATACG.

The sequenced CDR3 bases are TGTGCCAGCAGCTTGCCTAGCGAGAACACAGATACG. Amino acids: CASSLPSENTDT. The whole CDR3 reads CASSLPSENTDTQYF. The chain uses TRBV5-6 and TRBJ2-3; D is possibly TRBD2 (6 bases). The read ends 3 residues before the CDR3 terminus; that terminus is restored from the germline J gene. The CDR3 has 15 residues. The V end was cut by 1 base, the J end by 2 bases, with 11 bases between. Germline V gives CDR1 SGHDT, CDR2 YYEEEE. Drawing the rest from reference TRBV5-6 and TRBJ2-3, the complete variable domain is DAGVTQSPTHLIKTRGQQVTLRCSPKSGHDTVSWYQQALGQGPQFIFQYYEEEERQRGNFPDRFSGHQFPNYSSELNVNALLLGDSALYLCASSLPSENTDTQYFGPGTRLTVL.

This chain's CDR3 is CASSEGQPPLHF. Incomplete CDR3 DNA: TGTGCCAGCTCCGAGGGACAGCCACCC. The V gene is TRBV2, the J gene TRBJ1-6; 7 positions agree with TRBD1. The read is 3 residues too short to cover the CDR3 end, so that end is filled in from the germline J gene. The V gene's germline CDR1 is SNHLY and CDR2 FYNNEI. The V segment lost 8 bases and the J segment 11 bases; nucleotides outside the gene matches: 6. The CDR3 runs to 12 residues.

According to its frequency, this clone is medium-sized (0.01 to 0.1%). The sequence runs out 3 residues before the end of the CDR3; the remainder is reconstructed from the germline J gene. The chain recombines TRBV19 with TRBJ2-5; D uncertain. V was trimmed by 9 bases and J by 2 bases, leaving 4 bases between them. CDR3 length equals 10 residues. Germline V gives CDR1 LNHDA, CDR2 SQIVND (reference sequence). Here the CDR3 reads CASKQETQYF. The sequenced CDR3 bases are TGTGCCAGCAAACAAGAGACC.

For this clone: Read data end 3 residues before the CDR3 end; the end is taken from the germline J gene. The chain employs TRBV20-1 and TRBJ2-7, with 8 positions matching TRBD2. V was clipped by 3 bases and J by 3 bases; unmatched bases: 10. Germline V gene data show CDR1 as DFQATT and CDR2 as SNEGSKA (reference sequence). This CDR3 contains 15 residues. CDR3 DNA, as far as it was read: TGCAGTGCTAGGGGTTCTGGGACTAGGGTCTACGAG. Its translation is CSARGSGTRVYE. The CDR3 in full is CSARGSGTRVYEQYF.

CDR3 DNA, as far as it was read: TGTGCCATTGGGTCCACTAGCGGGGGGGAGAGCCAAGAGACC. It yields the protein CAIGSTSGGESQET. The whole CDR3 is CAIGSTSGGESQETQYF. This sequence joins TRBV10-3 and TRBJ2-5; 13 bases are a match to TRBD2. Coverage ceases 3 residues before the CDR3 finishes, and the germline J gene fills in the end. J lost 1 base, V lost 9 bases, and 11 bases had no gene match. CDR1 is ENHRY, CDR2 SYGVKD, per germline. CDR3 length equals 17 residues.